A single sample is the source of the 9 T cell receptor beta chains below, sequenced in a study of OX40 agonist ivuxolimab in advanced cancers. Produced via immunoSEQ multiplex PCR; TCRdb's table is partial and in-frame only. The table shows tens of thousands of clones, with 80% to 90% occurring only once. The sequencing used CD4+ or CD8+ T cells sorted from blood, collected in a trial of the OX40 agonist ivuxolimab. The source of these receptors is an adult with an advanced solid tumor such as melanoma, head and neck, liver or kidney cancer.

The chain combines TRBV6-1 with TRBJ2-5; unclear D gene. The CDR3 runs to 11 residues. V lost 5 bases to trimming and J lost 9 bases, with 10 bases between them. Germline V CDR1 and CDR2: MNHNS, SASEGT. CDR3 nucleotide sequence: TGTGCCAGCAGTCCCAGCTCGGCCCAGTACTTC. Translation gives CASSPSSAQYF.

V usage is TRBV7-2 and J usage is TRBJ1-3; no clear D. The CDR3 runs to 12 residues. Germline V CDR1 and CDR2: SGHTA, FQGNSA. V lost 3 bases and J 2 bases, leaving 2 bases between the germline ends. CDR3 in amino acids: CASSFPGNTIYF. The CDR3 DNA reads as TGTGCCAGCAGCTTCCCTGGAAACACCATATATTTT.

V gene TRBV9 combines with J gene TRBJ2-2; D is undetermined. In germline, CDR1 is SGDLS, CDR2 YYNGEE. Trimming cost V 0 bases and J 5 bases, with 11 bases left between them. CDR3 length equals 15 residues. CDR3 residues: CASSVGQVMTGELFF. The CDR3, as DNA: TGTGCCAGCAGCGTAGGGCAGGTTATGACCGGGGAGCTGTTTTTT.

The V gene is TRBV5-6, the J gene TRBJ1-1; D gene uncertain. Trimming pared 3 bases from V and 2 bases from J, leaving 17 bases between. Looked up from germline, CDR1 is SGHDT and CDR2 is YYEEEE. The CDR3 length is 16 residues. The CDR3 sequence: CASSSPARTLNTEAFF. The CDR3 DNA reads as TGTGCCAGCAGCTCTCCTGCTAGGACCTTAAACACTGAAGCTTTCTTT.

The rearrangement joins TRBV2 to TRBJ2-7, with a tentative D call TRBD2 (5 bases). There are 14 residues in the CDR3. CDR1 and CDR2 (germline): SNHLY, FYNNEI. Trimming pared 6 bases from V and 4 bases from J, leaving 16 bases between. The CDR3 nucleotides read TGTGCCAGCAGCGCAAGGTTCAGGAGGTACGAGCAGTACTTC. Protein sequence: CASSARFRRYEQYF. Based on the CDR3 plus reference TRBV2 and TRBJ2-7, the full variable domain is EPEVTQTPSHQVTQMGQEVILRCVPISNHLYFYWYRQILGQKVEFLVSFYNNEISEKSEIFDDQFSVERPDGSNFTLKIRSTKLEDSAMYFCASSARFRRYEQYFGPGTRLTVT.

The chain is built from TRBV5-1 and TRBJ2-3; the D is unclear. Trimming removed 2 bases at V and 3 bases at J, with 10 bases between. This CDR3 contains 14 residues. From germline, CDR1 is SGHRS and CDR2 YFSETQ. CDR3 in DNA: TGCGCCAGCAGCTTTTCTAGGGAAACAGATACGCAGTATTTT. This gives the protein CASSFSRETDTQYF.

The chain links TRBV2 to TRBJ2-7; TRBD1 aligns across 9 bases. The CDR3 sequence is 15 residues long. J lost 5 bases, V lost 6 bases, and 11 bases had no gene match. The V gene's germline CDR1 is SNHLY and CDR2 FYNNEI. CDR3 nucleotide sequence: TGTGCCAGCAGCGGCACAGGGGGCGCAACCCACGAGCAGTACTTC. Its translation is CASSGTGGATHEQYF.

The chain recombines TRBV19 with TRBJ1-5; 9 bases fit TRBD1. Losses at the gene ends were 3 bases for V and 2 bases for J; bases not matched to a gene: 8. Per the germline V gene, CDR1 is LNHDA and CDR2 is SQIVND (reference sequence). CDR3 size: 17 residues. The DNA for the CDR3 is TGTGCCAGTAGTATCAGGGGACAGGGAGTGCGCAATCAGCCCCAGCATTTT. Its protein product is CASSIRGQGVRNQPQHF. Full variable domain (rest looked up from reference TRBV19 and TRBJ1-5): DGGITQSPKYLFRKEGQNVTLSCEQNLNHDAMYWYRQDPGQGLRLIYYSQIVNDFQKGDIAEGYSVSREKKESFPLTVTSAQKNPTAFYLCASSIRGQGVRNQPQHFGDGTRLSIL.

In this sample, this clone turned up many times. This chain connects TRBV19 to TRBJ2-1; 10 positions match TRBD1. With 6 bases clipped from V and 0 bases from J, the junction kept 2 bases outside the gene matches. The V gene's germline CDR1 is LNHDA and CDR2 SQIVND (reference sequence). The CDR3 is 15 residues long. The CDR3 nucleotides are TGTGCCAGTAGGAGGGACAGGGGCTCCTACAATGAGCAGTTCTTC. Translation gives CASRRDRGSYNEQFF.